This T cell receptor (beta chain) appears in the sequencing data of a study of spatial heterogeneity in lung cancer. Study-wide background: The correlation between TCR transcript counts in tumor regions and a T cell module score from matched bulk RNA-seq was strong.

TCRdb called the 5' RACE reads again in MiXCR, with one record for every CDR3 protein. The sample lists some 15,000 distinct CDR3 sequences, 6.5% to 8% occurring once. This clonotype was recorded a few times. What it binds is unknown. Time point described: sample taken at primary tumor resection. This CDR3 spans 14 amino acids. Trimming took 5 bases from V and 6 from J; bases not matched to a gene: 7. In germline, CDR1 is SGHRS, CDR2 YFSETQ. Study conclusions and caveats: Higher tumor mutation counts went along with higher counts of expanded intratumoral alpha and beta TCRs.

The chain is built from TRBV5-1 and TRBJ2-7; TRBD1 aligns across 11 bases. The sample consisted of lung tumor tissue, taken at surgery. The TCR sequence derives from a male donor with early-stage non-small cell lung cancer. CDR3 sequence: CASRSLGQGGEQYF. CDR3 coding DNA: TGCGCCAGCAGGTCCTTGGGACAGGGGGGCGAGCAGTACTTC.